This T cell receptor (beta chain) was retrieved from a study of radiotherapy plus CTLA-4 blockade in lung cancer. Clones were sequenced by immunoSEQ multiplex PCR, and TCRdb holds only the in-frame ones, with some missing. The data show over 60,000 clones, around 87% seen once. Trimming took off 10 bases at V and 5 bases at J, with 11 bases between the two ends. The CDR3 consists of 11 residues. Looked up from germline, CDR1 is SNHLY and CDR2 is FYNNEI. On this clone: Antigen unknown.

Whole-study results and caveats: Once radiotherapy plus ipilimumab had been given, TCR clones derived from tumor expanded in blood.

The sample in question was peripheral blood, obtained from a patient treated with radiotherapy plus ipilimumab. V gene TRBV2 combines with J gene TRBJ1-1, with a tentative D call TRBD1 (6 bases). The clonotype comes from a human donor with non-small cell lung cancer that progressed on radiotherapy plus ipilimumab. In DNA, the CDR3 is TGTGCCACAAGGGGGGGAACTGAAGCTTTCTTT. It translates to CATRGGTEAFF.